This T cell receptor (beta chain) was sequenced in a study of cytomegalovirus exposure and HLA in healthy donors. Remarks on this clone: Antigen specificity is unknown.

CDR3 length: 11 amino acids. In germline, CDR1 is DFQATT, CDR2 SNEGSKA (reference sequence). V dropped 1 base and J dropped 1 base, with 2 bases sitting between them. Vbeta (60) and Jbeta (13) primers were used in the PCR. Profiled with immunoSEQ multiplex PCR; TCRdb holds only in-frame clones, not every one. This sample has some 140,000 clones, with around 77% found just once. Study results and limitations: Reports indicated that the classifier achieved high specificity and sensitivity in diagnosing cytomegalovirus status.

The chain couples TRBV20-1 to TRBJ2-7; D is undetermined. Material for sequencing was PBMCs. This receptor was obtained from a man aged 25-45 years in good health. The CDR3 bases are TGCAGTGCTAGAGCATCCTACGAGCAGTACTTC. This encodes CSARASYEQYF.